This T cell receptor (beta chain) was recovered during a study of T cell repertoires in cytomegalovirus infection. At the level of the study: It can be stated that public TCR beta signatures indicated CMV infection as well as a matching HLA type.

Each CDR3 protein gets one entry after TCRdb re-called the reads with MiXCR. The repertoire holds 200,000 to 300,000 distinct CDR3 sequences, with around 6.6% as singletons. Many counts were recorded for this clonotype. As yet, its antigen is unknown. Study findings and constraints: The ex vivo response showed dominance by HLA-C-restricted CMV-specific TCR beta clonotypes. Summed frequency of shared TCR beta families picked out CMV carriers who also had the relevant HLA.

This CDR3 has 13 amino acids. Between the trimmed V and J ends, which lost 9 bases and 3 bases, there was a span of 15 bases. CDR1 is MDHEN and CDR2 is SYDVKM in the germline V gene. The source material was PBMCs. This receptor was identified in a human donor in good health (CMV status not recorded). Some clones in this sample may be carry-over from other donors' samples. The V and J genes are TRBV28 and TRBJ2-7; no clear D gene. CDR3 nucleotides: TGTGCCAGTTGGGGTCGGCCCCACTACGAGCAGTACTTC. It encodes CASWGRPHYEQYF.